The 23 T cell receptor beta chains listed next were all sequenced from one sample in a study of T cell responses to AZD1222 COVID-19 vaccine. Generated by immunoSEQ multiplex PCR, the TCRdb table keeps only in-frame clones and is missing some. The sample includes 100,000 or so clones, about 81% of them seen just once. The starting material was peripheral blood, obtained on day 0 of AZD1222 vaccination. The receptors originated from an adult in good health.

The CDR3 reads CASSQDRGRDQETQYF. The CDR3 DNA is TGTGCCAGCAGCCAGGACAGGGGGCGCGACCAAGAGACCCAGTACTTC. The chain couples TRBV11-1 to TRBJ2-5; 11 bases agree with TRBD1. Per the germline V gene, CDR1 is SGHAT and CDR2 is FQDESV (reference sequence). The length of the CDR3 is 16 residues. V lost 5 bases, J lost 0 bases, and 5 bases stayed unmatched.

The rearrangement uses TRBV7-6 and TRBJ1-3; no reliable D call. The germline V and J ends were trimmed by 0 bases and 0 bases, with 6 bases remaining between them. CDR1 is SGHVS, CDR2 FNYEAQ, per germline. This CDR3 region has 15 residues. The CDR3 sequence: CASSLAPNSGNTIYF. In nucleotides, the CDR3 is TGTGCCAGCAGCTTAGCGCCGAACTCTGGAAACACCATATATTTT.

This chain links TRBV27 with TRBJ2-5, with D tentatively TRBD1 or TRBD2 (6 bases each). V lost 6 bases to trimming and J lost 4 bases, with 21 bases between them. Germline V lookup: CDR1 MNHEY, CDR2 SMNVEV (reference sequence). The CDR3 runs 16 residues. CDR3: CASSNPQRGPGETQYF. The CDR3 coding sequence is TGTGCCAGCAGCAACCCCCAACGGGGGCCGGGAGAGACCCAGTACTTC.

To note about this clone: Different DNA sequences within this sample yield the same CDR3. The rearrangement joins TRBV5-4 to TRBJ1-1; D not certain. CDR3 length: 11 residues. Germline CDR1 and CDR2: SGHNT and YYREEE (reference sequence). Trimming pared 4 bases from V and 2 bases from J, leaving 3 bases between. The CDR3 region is CASSLNTEAFF. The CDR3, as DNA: TGTGCCAGCAGCCTTAACACTGAAGCTTTCTTT.

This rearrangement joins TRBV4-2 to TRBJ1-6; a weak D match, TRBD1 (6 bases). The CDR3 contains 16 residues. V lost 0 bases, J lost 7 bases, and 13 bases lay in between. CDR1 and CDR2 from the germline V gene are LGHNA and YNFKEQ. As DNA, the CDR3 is TGTGCCAGCAGCCAAGAGGAGGGGGTTTTGAATTCACCCCTCCACTTT. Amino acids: CASSQEEGVLNSPLHF.

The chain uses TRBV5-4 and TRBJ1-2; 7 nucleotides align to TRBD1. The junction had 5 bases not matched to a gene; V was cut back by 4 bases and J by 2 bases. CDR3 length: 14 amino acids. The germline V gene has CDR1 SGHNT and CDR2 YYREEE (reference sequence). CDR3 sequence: CASSSRQGNYGYTF. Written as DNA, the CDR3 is TGTGCCAGCAGCAGCAGACAGGGCAACTATGGCTACACCTTC.

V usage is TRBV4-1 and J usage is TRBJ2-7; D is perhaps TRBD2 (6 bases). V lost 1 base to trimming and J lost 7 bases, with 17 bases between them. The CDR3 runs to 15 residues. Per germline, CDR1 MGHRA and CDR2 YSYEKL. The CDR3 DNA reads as TGCGCCAGCAGCCAAGTTTCGGGACTGAGGAGAGAGCAGTACTTC. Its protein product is CASSQVSGLRREQYF.

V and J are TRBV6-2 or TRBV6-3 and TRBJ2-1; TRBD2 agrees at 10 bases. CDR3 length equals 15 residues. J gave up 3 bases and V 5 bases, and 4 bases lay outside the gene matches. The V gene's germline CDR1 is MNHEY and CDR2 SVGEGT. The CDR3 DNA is TGTGCCAGCAGTCTAGCGGGGGACAACTACAATGAGCAGTTCTTC. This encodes CASSLAGDNYNEQFF.

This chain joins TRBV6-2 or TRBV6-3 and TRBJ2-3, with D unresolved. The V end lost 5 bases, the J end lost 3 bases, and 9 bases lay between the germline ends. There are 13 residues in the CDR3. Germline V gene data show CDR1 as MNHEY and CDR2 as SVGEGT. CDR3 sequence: CASSPKETDTQYF. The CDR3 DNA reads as TGTGCCAGCAGTCCGAAGGAGACAGATACGCAGTATTTT.

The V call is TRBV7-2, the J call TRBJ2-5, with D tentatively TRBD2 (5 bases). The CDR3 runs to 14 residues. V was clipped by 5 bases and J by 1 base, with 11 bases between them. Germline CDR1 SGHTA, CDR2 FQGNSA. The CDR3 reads CASSPRGPQETQYF. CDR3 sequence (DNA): TGTGCCAGCAGCCCGCGCGGGCCCCAAGAGACCCAGTACTTC.

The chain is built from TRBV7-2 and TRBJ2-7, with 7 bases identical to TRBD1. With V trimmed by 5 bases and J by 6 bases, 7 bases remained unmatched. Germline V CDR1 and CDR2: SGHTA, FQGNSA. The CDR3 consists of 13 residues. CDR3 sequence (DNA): TGTGCCAGCAGCCCTACAGGGGACCTCGAGCAGTACTTC. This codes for CASSPTGDLEQYF.

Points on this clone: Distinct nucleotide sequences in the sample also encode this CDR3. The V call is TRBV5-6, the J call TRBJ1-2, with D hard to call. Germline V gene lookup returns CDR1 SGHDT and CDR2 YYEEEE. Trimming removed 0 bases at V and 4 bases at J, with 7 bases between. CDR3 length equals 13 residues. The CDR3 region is CASSLDSPYGYTF. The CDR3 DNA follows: TGTGCCAGCAGCTTGGACAGCCCCTATGGCTACACCTTC.

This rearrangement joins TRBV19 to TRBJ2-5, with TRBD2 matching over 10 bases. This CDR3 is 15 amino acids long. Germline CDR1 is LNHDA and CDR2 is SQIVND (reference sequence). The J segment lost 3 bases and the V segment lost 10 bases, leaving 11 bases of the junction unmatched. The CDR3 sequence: CATASSLAGEETQYF. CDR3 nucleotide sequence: TGTGCCACCGCTTCAAGCCTAGCGGGGGAAGAGACCCAGTACTTC. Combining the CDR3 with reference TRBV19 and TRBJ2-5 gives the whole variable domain DGGITQSPKYLFRKEGQNVTLSCEQNLNHDAMYWYRQDPGQGLRLIYYSQIVNDFQKGDIAEGYSVSREKKESFPLTVTSAQKNPTAFYLCATASSLAGEETQYFGPGTRLLVL.

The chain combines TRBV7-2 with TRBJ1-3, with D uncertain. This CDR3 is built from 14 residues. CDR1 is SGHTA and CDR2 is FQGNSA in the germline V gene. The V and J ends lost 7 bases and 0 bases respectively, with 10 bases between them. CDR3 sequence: CASTTGSSGNTIYF. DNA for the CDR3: TGTGCCAGCACTACGGGTAGCTCTGGAAACACCATATATTTT.

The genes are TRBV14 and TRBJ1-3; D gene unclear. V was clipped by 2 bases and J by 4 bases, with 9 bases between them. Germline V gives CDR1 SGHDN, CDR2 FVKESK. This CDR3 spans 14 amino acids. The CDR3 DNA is TGTGCCAGCAGCCAACGAAGGGTGGGAAACACCATATATTTT. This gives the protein CASSQRRVGNTIYF.

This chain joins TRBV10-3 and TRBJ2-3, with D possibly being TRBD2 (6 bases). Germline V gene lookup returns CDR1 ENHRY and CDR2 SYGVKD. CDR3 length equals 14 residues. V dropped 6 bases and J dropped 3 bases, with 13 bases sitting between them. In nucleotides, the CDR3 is TGTGCCATCAGCGGGGGACGAGTGACAGATACGCAGTATTTT. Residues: CAISGGRVTDTQYF.

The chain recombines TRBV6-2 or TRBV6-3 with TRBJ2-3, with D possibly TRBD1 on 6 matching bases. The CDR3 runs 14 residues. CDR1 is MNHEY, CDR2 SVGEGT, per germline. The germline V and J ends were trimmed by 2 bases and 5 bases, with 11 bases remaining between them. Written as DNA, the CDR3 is TGTGCCAGCAGTTACGGGGGCGCCGAAGATACGCAGTATTTT. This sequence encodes CASSYGGAEDTQYF.

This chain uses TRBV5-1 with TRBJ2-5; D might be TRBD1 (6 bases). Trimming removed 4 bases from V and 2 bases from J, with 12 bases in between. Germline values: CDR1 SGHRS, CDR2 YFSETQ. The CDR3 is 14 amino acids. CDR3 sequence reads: CASSPDSSQETQYF. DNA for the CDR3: TGCGCCAGCAGCCCGGACAGCAGTCAAGAGACCCAGTACTTC. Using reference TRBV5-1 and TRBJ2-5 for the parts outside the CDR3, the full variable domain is KAGVTQTPRYLIKTRGQQVTLSCSPISGHRSVSWYQQTPGQGLQFLFEYFSETQRNKGNFPGRFSGRQFSNSRSEMNVSTLELGDSALYLCASSPDSSQETQYFGPGTRLLVL.

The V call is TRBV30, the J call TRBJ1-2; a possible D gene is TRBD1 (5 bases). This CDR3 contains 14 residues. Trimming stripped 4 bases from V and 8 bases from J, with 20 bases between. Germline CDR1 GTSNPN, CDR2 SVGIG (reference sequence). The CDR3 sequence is CAWTRPPRVRGYTF. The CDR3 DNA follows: TGTGCCTGGACCCGGCCGCCCAGGGTACGGGGCTACACCTTC.

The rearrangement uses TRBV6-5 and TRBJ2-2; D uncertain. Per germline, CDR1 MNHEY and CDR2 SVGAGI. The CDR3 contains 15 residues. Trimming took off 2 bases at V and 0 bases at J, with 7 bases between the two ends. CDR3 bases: TGTGCCAGCAGTTACGTGGTGGCGAACACCGGGGAGCTGTTTTTT. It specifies CASSYVVANTGELFF.

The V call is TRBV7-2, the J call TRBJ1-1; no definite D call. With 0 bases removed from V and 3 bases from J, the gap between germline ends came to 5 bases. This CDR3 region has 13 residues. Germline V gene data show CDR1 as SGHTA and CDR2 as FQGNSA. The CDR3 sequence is CASSLAGHTEAFF. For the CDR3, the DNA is TGTGCCAGCAGCTTAGCTGGACACACTGAAGCTTTCTTT.

CDR3 sequence reads: CASSQEGTGSDEQYF. For the CDR3, the DNA is TGTGCCAGCAGCCAAGAGGGGACAGGGTCCGACGAGCAGTACTTC. V usage is TRBV4-2 and J usage is TRBJ2-7; TRBD1 matches at 9 bases. The CDR3 runs 15 residues. The junction had 5 bases not matched to a gene; V was cut back by 0 bases and J by 5 bases. Germline values: CDR1 LGHNA, CDR2 YNFKEQ.

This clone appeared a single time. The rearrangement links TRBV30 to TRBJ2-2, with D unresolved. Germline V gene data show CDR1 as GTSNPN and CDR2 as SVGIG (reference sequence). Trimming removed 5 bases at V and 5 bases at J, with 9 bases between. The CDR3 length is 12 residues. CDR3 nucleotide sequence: TGTGCCTGGCGAAGGAAGACCGGGGAGCTGTTTTTT. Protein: CAWRRKTGELFF. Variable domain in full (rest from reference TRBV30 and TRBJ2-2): SQTIHQWPATLVQPVGSPLSLECTVEGTSNPNLYWYRQAAGRGLQLLFYSVGIGQISSEVPQNLSASRPQDRQFILSSKKLLLSDSGFYLCAWRRKTGELFFGEGSRLTVL.